Shown below are 21 T cell receptor beta chains from a single sample sequenced in a study of blood T cell repertoires in COVID-19. Sequenced by immunoSEQ multiplex PCR; TCRdb stores in-frame clones only, minus some. Among some 44,000 clones, over 80% were seen once, and the ten largest hold around 12%. The sequenced sample was peripheral blood. The receptors originated from a human donor in a cohort sampled during active COVID-19.

The chain is built from TRBV5-4 and TRBJ1-2; 8 bases are a match to TRBD1. Germline V gene sequence: CDR1 SGHNT, CDR2 YYREEE (reference sequence). V trimming: 5 bases; J trimming: 4 bases; junction bases outside the gene matches: 13. The CDR3 is 16 residues long. The CDR3 spells CASSRSSGTGIYGYTF. CDR3 nucleotides: TGTGCCAGCAGTCGTAGTTCAGGGACAGGCATCTATGGCTACACCTTC.

The chain links TRBV18 to TRBJ1-5; D remains unclear. V gave up 2 bases and J gave up 3 bases, with 8 bases separating them. Germline CDR1 KGHSH, CDR2 LQKENI. This CDR3 has 14 residues. The CDR3 here is CASSPSQLNQPQHF. The CDR3 nucleotides read TGTGCCAGCTCACCATCACAGCTCAATCAGCCCCAGCATTTT.

The rearrangement uses TRBV3-1 (or the pseudogene TRBV3-2) and TRBJ1-6; TRBD1 agrees at 10 bases. Trimming removed 5 bases from V and 7 bases from J; junction bases left unmatched: 11. The CDR3 spans 17 residues. CDR1 and CDR2 from the germline V gene are LGHDT and YNNKEL (reference sequence). The CDR3 loop is CASSALGGTGANSPLHF. CDR3 nucleotide sequence: TGTGCCAGCAGCGCGCTTGGGGGGACAGGGGCAAATTCACCCCTCCACTTT.

J is TRBJ2-2 and V is TRBV20-1; the D gene is possibly TRBD2 (6 bases). CDR1 DFQATT and CDR2 SNEGSKA come from the germline V gene (reference sequence). This CDR3 has 11 residues. Trimming removed 3 bases from V and 8 bases from J, with 7 bases in between. The CDR3 DNA reads TGCAGTGCTAGGGGAGGAGGGGAGCTGTTTTTT. Translation gives CSARGGGELFF.

The V call is TRBV30, the J call TRBJ1-6; TRBD1 is a possible D gene (6 bases). Germline V gives CDR1 GTSNPN, CDR2 SVGIG (reference sequence). V lost 7 bases and J lost 7, with 17 bases in between. The CDR3 is made up of 14 amino acids. Here the CDR3 reads CASPGTQTNSPLHF. CDR3 coding DNA: TGTGCCTCCCCCGGGACACAGACAAATTCACCCCTCCACTTT. The variable domain in full, with the rest retrieved from reference TRBV30 and TRBJ1-6, is SQTIHQWPATLVQPVGSPLSLECTVEGTSNPNLYWYRQAAGRGLQLLFYSVGIGQISSEVPQNLSASRPQDRQFILSSKKLLLSDSGFYLCASPGTQTNSPLHFGNGTRLTVT.

The CDR3 here is CASSRGQNHYGYTF. CDR3 bases: TGTGCCAGCAGCAGGGGGCAGAATCACTATGGCTACACCTTC. This chain links TRBV5-6 with TRBJ1-2, with TRBD1 matching 7 bases. The CDR3 is 14 amino acids. With V trimmed by 4 bases and J by 3 bases, 6 bases remained unmatched. The germline CDR1 and CDR2 sequences are SGHDT and YYEEEE.

The chain uses TRBV3-1 (or the pseudogene TRBV3-2) and TRBJ1-2; 10 bases are a match to TRBD1. Germline CDR1 is LGHDT and CDR2 is YNNKEL (reference sequence). The junction had 13 bases not matched to a gene; V was cut back by 4 bases and J by 8 bases. The CDR3 sequence is 16 residues long. The CDR3 protein is CASSRGDRGTVSGYTF. DNA of the CDR3: TGTGCCAGCAGCCGAGGGGACAGGGGTACCGTCTCCGGCTACACCTTC.

The sample holds one count of this clone. The rearrangement links TRBV28 to TRBJ2-7; TRBD1 might be the D (7 bases). CDR1 is MDHEN and CDR2 is SYDVKM in the germline V gene. V was clipped by 4 bases and J by 0 bases, with 16 bases between them. The CDR3 runs to 16 residues. CDR3 bases: TGTGCCAGCAGTTATGGAGGGGGCGACGGCTCCTACGAGCAGTACTTC. The encoded protein is CASSYGGGDGSYEQYF.

The chain combines TRBV5-6 with TRBJ1-1; 9 bases line up with TRBD1. The germline V gene encodes CDR1 SGHDT and CDR2 YYEEEE. Trimming took 4 bases from V and 11 from J; bases not matched to a gene: 15. The CDR3 loop spans 15 amino acids. CDR3 loop: CASSPYGQGIPRAFF. The CDR3 DNA reads TGTGCCAGCAGCCCCTACGGACAGGGGATACCGAGGGCTTTCTTT.

This chain joins TRBV28 and TRBJ1-5; TRBD1 agrees at 7 bases. The CDR3 covers 15 residues. The V and J ends lost 6 bases and 5 bases, in that order; junction bases with no gene match: 10. Germline V gene lookup returns CDR1 MDHEN and CDR2 SYDVKM. The CDR3 sequence: CASRSPGGLDQPQHF. In DNA form, the CDR3 reads TGTGCCAGCAGATCCCCAGGGGGACTAGATCAGCCCCAGCATTTT.

The chain uses TRBV28 and TRBJ2-7; 7 bases map to TRBD1. CDR1 MDHEN and CDR2 SYDVKM come from the germline V gene. The CDR3 runs to 11 residues. With 10 bases clipped from V and 5 bases from J, the junction kept 5 bases outside the gene matches. CDR3 sequence: CAIQGTHEQYF. CDR3 DNA: TGTGCCATACAGGGGACCCACGAGCAGTACTTC.

The rearrangement links TRBV18 to TRBJ1-1, with 7 bases lining up with TRBD1. The V and J ends lost 6 bases and 0 bases, in that order; junction bases with no gene match: 10. Germline-derived CDR1 and CDR2 are KGHSH and LQKENI. The CDR3 sequence is 16 residues long. In DNA, the CDR3 is TGTGCCAGCTCCCTTAACAGGGGCGCCATGAACACTGAAGCTTTCTTT. This encodes CASSLNRGAMNTEAFF.

The chain joins TRBV30 to TRBJ2-1; D unresolved. The germline CDR1 and CDR2 sequences are GTSNPN and SVGIG (reference sequence). V lost 5 bases, J lost 9 bases, and 14 bases lay in between. The CDR3 loop spans 12 amino acids. The CDR3 coding sequence is TGTGCCTGGCGAAAGAGTCCTAGTGAGCAGTTCTTC. Translating gives CAWRKSPSEQFF.

This clone was picked up one time. V gene TRBV6-2 or TRBV6-3 combines with J gene TRBJ2-3, with 11 bases identical to TRBD2. Germline V lookup: CDR1 MNHEY, CDR2 SVGEGT. This CDR3 is 18 amino acids long. With V trimmed by 6 bases and J by 3 bases, 14 bases remained unmatched. The CDR3 sequence: CASSPSSGGARRTDTQYF. In nucleotides, the CDR3 is TGTGCCAGCAGCCCCAGTAGCGGGGGGGCGAGGAGAACAGATACGCAGTATTTT.

The count of this clone is one. The junction does not match germline at one end; this may be a read error. This same CDR3 is encoded by further DNA sequences in the sample. J is TRBJ2-2 and V is TRBV12-3 or TRBV12-4; TRBD2 is a possible D gene (5 bases). The CDR3 sequence is 13 residues long. For the CDR3, the DNA is TGTGCCAGCAGTGCTCTAGAGACCGGGGAGCTATTTTTT. It encodes CASSALETGELFF.

The rearrangement links TRBV7-2 to TRBJ2-1; 13 bases map to TRBD2. CDR1 and CDR2 from the germline V gene are SGHTA and FQGNSA. V trimming: 1 base; J trimming: 15 bases; junction bases outside the gene matches: 6. This CDR3 region has 14 residues. CDR3 protein: CASSLDTSGRARFF. The CDR3 DNA sequence: TGTGCCAGCAGCTTAGATACTAGCGGGAGGGCACGGTTCTTC.

V gene TRBV18 combines with J gene TRBJ2-3; D is perhaps TRBD2 (5 bases). The CDR3 loop spans 15 amino acids. V lost 4 bases and J lost 0, with 11 bases in between. Germline loops: CDR1 KGHSH, CDR2 LQKENI. This chain's CDR3 is CASSRGSGSTDTQYF. In DNA, the CDR3 is TGTGCCAGCTCACGAGGGTCGGGGAGCACAGATACGCAGTATTTT. The full variable domain, with the rest looked up from reference TRBV18 and TRBJ2-3, is NAGVMQNPRHLVRRRGQEARLRCSPMKGHSHVYWYRQLPEEGLKFMVYLQKENIIDESGMPKERFSAEFPKEGPSILRIQQVVRGDSAAYFCASSRGSGSTDTQYFGPGTRLTVL.

This CDR3 is CASSPLLDRGLIGNTGELFF. DNA of the CDR3: TGTGCCAGCAGCCCATTGCTAGACAGGGGGCTAATAGGGAACACCGGGGAGCTGTTTTTT. The J gene is TRBJ2-2, the V gene TRBV3-1 (or the pseudogene TRBV3-2); 10 bases are a match to TRBD1. CDR1 is LGHDT and CDR2 is YNNKEL in the germline V gene (reference sequence). V shed 4 bases and J 1 base; nucleotides not matched to a gene: 15. The CDR3 contains 20 residues.

The rearrangement joins TRBV4-1 to TRBJ2-1; the match to TRBD1 covers 11 bases. V lost 4 bases, J lost 7 bases, and 6 bases stayed unmatched. The CDR3 has 15 residues. Per the germline V gene, CDR1 is MGHRA and CDR2 is YSYEKL. CDR3 DNA: TGCGCCAGCAGCCTGGCCGGGACAGGGGGTAATGAGCAGTTCTTC. Translated: CASSLAGTGGNEQFF.

The chain combines TRBV12-3 or TRBV12-4 with TRBJ1-1, with 8 positions matching TRBD1. The trim removed 5 bases at V and 6 bases at J, leaving 5 bases unmatched. The length of the CDR3 is 13 residues. The CDR3 reads CASSPGQVSEAFF. Written as DNA, the CDR3 is TGTGCCAGCAGTCCGGGACAGGTCTCTGAAGCTTTCTTT.

This clone was detected only once. The V gene is TRBV13, the J gene TRBJ2-7; 8 positions agree with TRBD2. The CDR3 sequence is 11 residues long. J lost 9 bases, V lost 5 bases, and 3 bases had no gene match. The germline V gene encodes CDR1 PRHDT and CDR2 FYEKMQ (reference sequence). The CDR3 protein is CASSPGGLQYF. In DNA form, the CDR3 reads TGTGCCAGCAGCCCGGGGGGGTTGCAGTACTTC.